The T cell receptor beta chain described here comes from a study of blood T cell repertoires in COVID-19. CDR3 size: 15 residues. V was clipped by 3 bases and J by 2 bases; unmatched bases: 3. CDR1 is SEHNR and CDR2 is FQNEAQ in the germline V gene (reference sequence). TCRdb's table, derived via immunoSEQ multiplex PCR, lists solely in-frame clones and lacks some. Of 60,000 to 75,000 clones in the sample, 72% were seen once. The table lists this clone with a few counts. What was sequenced was PBMCs or T cells enriched from blood (not recorded which). The chain combines TRBV7-9 with TRBJ2-3; 9 bases are a match to TRBD1. The sequence derives from a woman in her fifties or sixties who had been exposed to COVID-19. This CDR3 reads CASSFRDRVTDTQYF. The DNA for the CDR3 is TGTGCCAGCAGCTTCCGGGACAGGGTCACAGATACGCAGTATTTT.